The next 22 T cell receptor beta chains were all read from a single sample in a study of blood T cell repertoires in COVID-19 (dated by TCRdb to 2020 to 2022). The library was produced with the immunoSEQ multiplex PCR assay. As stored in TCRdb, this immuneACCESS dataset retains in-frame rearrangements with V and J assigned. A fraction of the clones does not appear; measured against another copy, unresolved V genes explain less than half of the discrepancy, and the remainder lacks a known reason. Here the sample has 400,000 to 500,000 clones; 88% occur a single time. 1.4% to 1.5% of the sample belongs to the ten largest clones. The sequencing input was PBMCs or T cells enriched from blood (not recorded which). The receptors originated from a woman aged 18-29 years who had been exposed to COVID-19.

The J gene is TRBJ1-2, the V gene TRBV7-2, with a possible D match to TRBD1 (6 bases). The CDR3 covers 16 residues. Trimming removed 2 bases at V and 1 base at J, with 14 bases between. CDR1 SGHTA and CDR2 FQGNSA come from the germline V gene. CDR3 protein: CASSLTGRGSNYGYTF. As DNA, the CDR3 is TGTGCCAGCAGCTTAACAGGGAGGGGCAGTAACTATGGCTACACCTTC.

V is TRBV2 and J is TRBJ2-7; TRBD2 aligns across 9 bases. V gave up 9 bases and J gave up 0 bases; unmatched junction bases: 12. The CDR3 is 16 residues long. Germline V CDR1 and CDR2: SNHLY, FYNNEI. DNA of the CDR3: TGTGCCAGTCAGGCGCTGGCTAGCGGGACCTCCTACGAGCAGTACTTC. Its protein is CASQALASGTSYEQYF.

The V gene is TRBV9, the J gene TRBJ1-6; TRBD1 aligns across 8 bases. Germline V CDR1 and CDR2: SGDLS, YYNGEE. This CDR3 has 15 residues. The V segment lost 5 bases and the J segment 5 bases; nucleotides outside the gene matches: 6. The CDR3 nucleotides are TGTGCCAGCAGTGAATACAGGGGGAATAATTCACCCCTCCACTTT. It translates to CASSEYRGNNSPLHF.

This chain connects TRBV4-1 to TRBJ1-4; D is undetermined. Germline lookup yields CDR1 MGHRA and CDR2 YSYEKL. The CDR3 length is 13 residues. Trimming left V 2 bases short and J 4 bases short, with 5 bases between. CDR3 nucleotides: TGCGCCAGCAGCCAATCCGTTAATGAAAAACTGTTTTTT. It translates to CASSQSVNEKLFF.

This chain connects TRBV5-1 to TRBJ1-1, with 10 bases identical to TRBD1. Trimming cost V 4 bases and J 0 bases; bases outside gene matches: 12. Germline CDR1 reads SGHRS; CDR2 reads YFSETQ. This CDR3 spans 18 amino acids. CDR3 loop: CASSVYPQTGGMNTEAFF. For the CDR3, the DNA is TGCGCCAGCAGCGTATACCCCCAGACAGGGGGCATGAACACTGAAGCTTTCTTT.

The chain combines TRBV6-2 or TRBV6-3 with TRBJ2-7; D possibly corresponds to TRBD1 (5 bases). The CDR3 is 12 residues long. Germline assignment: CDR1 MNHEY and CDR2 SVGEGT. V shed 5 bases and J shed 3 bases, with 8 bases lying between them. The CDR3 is CASSQTVYEQYF. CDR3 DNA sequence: TGTGCCAGCAGTCAGACAGTCTACGAGCAGTACTTC.

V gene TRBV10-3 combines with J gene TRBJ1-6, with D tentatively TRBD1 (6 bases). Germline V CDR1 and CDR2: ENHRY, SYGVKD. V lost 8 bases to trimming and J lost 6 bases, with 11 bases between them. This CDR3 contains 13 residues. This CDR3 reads CAIRTDGNSPLHF. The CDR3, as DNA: TGTGCCATCCGGACAGATGGTAATTCACCCCTCCACTTT.

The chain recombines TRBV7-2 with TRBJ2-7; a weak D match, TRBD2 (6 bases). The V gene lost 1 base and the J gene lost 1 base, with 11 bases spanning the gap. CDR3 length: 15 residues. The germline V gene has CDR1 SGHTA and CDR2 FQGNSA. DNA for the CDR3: TGTGCCAGCAGCTTAGGGGGGACTCCTTCCTACGAGCAGTACTTC. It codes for CASSLGGTPSYEQYF.

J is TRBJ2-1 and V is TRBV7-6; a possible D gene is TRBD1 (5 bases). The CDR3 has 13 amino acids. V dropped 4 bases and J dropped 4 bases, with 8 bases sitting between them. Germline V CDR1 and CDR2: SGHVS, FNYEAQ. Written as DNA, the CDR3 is TGTGCCAGCAGCTCCACAGGTTACAATGAGCAGTTCTTC. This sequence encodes CASSSTGYNEQFF.

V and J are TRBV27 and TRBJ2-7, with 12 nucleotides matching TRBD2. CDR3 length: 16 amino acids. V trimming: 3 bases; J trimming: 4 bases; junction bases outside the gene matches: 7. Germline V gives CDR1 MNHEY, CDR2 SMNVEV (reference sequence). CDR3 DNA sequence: TGTGCCAGCAGTTTTGGGCTAGCGGGAGGGGGGTACGAGCAGTACTTC. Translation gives CASSFGLAGGGYEQYF.

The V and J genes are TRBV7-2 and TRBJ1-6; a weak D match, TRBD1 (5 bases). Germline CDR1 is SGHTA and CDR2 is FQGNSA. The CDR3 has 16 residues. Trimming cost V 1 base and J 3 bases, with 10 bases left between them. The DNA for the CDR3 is TGTGCCAGCAGCTTAGAAGGGGCCCGCTATAATTCACCCCTCCACTTT. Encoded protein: CASSLEGARYNSPLHF.

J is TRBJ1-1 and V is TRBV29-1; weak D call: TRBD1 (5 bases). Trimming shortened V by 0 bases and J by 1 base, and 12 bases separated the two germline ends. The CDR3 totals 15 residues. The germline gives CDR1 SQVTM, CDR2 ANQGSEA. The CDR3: CSVEEGGLRNTEAFF. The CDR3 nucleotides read TGCAGCGTTGAAGAGGGGGGACTTCGGAACACTGAAGCTTTCTTT.

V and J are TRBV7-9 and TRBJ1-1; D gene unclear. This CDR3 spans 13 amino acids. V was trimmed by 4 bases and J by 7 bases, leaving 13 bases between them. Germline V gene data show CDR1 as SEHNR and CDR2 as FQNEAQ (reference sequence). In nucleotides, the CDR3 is TGTGCCAGCAGCTCGCTAGTAATGGGTGAAGCTTTCTTT. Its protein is CASSSLVMGEAFF.

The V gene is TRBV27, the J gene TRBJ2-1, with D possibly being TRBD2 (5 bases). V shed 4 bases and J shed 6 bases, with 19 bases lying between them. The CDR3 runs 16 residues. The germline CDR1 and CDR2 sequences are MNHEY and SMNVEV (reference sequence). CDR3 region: CASSSGVSLLGNEQFF. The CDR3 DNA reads TGTGCCAGCAGTTCCGGGGTGAGTTTGTTGGGCAATGAGCAGTTCTTC.

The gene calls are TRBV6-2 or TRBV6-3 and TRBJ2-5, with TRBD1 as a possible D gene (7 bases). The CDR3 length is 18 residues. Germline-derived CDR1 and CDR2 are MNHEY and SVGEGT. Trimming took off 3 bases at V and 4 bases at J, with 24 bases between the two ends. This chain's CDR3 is CASSYPRPDREDLETQYF. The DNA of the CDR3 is TGTGCCAGCAGTTATCCACGTCCCGACAGGGAGGACCTAGAGACCCAGTACTTC.

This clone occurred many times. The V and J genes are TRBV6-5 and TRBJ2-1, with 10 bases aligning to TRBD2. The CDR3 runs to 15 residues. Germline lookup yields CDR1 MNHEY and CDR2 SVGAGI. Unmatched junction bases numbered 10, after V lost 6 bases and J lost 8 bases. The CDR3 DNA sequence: TGTGCCAGCAGACCAGCGGGGGGGCCTGGGGATGAGCAGTTCTTC. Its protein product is CASRPAGGPGDEQFF.

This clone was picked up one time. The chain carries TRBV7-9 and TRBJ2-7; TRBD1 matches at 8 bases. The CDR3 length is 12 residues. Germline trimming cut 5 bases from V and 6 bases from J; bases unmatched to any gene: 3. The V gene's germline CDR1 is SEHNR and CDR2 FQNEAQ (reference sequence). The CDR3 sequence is CASSATGAEQYF. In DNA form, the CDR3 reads TGTGCCAGCAGCGCGACAGGGGCCGAGCAGTACTTC.

The CDR3 protein is CATSGPPLAGVYEQYF. The CDR3 DNA reads as TGTGCCACCAGTGGCCCCCCGCTAGCGGGAGTTTACGAGCAGTACTTC. The gene calls are TRBV24-1 and TRBJ2-7; 10 bases map to TRBD2. V lost 5 bases, J lost 4 bases, and 10 bases stayed unmatched. The CDR3 contains 16 residues. The germline CDR1 and CDR2 sequences are KGHDR and SFDVKD.

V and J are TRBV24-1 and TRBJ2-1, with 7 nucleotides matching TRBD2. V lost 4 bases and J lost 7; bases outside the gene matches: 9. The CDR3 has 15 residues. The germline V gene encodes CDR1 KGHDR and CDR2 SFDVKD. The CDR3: CATSDPGLPSNEQFF. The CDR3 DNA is TGTGCCACCAGTGACCCGGGACTACCGTCGAATGAGCAGTTCTTC.

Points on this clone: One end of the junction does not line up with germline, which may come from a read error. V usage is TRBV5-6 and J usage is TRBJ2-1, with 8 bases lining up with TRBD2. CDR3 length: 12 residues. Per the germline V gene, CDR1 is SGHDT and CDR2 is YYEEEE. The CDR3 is CASSLGSGRLIF. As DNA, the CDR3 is TGTGCCAGCAGCTTGGGAAGCGGGAGATTGATCTTC.

The CDR3 loop is CAWGRRLPGGYTF. The CDR3 DNA follows: TGTGCCTGGGGACGGCGCTTACCAGGGGGCTACACCTTC. The J gene is TRBJ1-2, the V gene TRBV30, with TRBD1 as a possible D gene (5 bases). Trimming took 5 bases from V and 8 from J, leaving 18 bases between them. From germline, CDR1 is GTSNPN and CDR2 SVGIG (reference sequence). The CDR3 covers 13 residues.

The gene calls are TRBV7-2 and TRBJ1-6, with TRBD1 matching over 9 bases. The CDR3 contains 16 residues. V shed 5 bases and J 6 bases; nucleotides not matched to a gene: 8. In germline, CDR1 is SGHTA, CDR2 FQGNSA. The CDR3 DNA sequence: TGTGCCAGCAGCGGTCTCGTGGGACAGGGTAATTCACCCCTCCACTTT. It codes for CASSGLVGQGNSPLHF. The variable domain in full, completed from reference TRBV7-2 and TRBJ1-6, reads GAGVSQSPSNKVTEKGKDVELRCDPISGHTALYWYRQSLGQGLEFLIYFQGNSAPDKSGLPSDRFSAERTGGSVSTLTIQRTQQEDSAVYLCASSGLVGQGNSPLHFGNGTRLTVT.